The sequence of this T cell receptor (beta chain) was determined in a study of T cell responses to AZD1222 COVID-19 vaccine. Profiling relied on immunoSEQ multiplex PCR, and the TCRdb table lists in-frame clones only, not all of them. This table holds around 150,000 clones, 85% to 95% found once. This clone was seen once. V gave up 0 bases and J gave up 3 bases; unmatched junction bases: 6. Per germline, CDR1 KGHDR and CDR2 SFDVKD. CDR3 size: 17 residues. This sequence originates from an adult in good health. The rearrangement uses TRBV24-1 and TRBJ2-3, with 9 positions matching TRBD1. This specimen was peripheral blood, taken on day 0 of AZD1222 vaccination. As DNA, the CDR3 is TGTGCCACCAGTGATTTGCGGGGGACAGGGAGGACAGATACGCAGTATTTT. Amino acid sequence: CATSDLRGTGRTDTQYF.